Listed below are T cell receptor beta chains from one sample, sequenced in a study of cytomegalovirus exposure and HLA in healthy donors. The data were produced by immunoSEQ multiplex PCR, yet TCRdb's version contains in-frame clones alone and is incomplete. The sample records fewer than 200,000 clones, 75% being singletons. The material sequenced was PBMCs. The receptors were gathered from a woman aged 45-65 years in good health and CMV-seropositive. The CDR3 runs from the conserved cysteine through the conserved F or W. A D gene is named only where the DNA matches it firmly. Size tells how often a clone was seen (once, few, many) or the class of an expanded clone, and some rows leave it out.

j_call clone_size d_call v_call cdr3_nt cdr3_aa
TRBJ1-1 - TRBD1 TRBV6-5 TGTGCCAGCAGTTATTCTGGGACAGCGAGTGAAGCTTTCTTT CASSYSGTASEAFF
TRBJ1-1 - - TRBV2 TGTGCCAGCAGTGAAGTCCTCCAGGCCACCGGGGAAGCTTCCTTT CASSEVLQATGEASF
TRBJ2-7 - TRBD1 TRBV7-9 TGTGCCAGCAGCTCATGGACAGGGCAGTCGATATACGAGCAGTACTTC CASSSWTGQSIYEQYF
TRBJ2-7 - TRBD2 TRBV2 TGTGCCAGCAGTCGGAGCGGGGGGGACTACGAGCAGTACTTC CASSRSGGDYEQYF
TRBJ2-2 - TRBD1 TRBV5-4 TGTGCCAGCAGCTCGAGGACAGGGGGAAGCGTCGGGGAGCTGTTTTTT CASSSRTGGSVGELFF
TRBJ1-1 - - TRBV6-1 TGTGCCAGCGACGGGGCCAGGGGCAATGAAGCTTTCTTT CASDGARGNEAFF
TRBJ1-1 - - TRBV10-1 TGCGCCAGCAGACGACAGCCGAACACTGAAGCTTTCTTT CASRRQPNTEAFF
TRBJ2-1 few TRBD2 TRBV19 TGTGCCAGTAGTATAACTAGCGGGGGGGCCAAAGGGCAGTTCTTC CASSITSGGAKGQFF
TRBJ2-3 once - TRBV12-2 TGTGCAAGTCGTACCGGGACTAGCGGGGGGGCTAGAGATACGCAGTATTTT CASRTGTSGGARDTQYF
TRBJ1-4 - TRBD1 TRBV29-1 TGCAGCGTGGGACAGTTTAATGAAAAACTGTTTTTT CSVGQFNEKLFF
TRBJ1-1 - - TRBV6-6 TGTGCCAGCACGACGGGGCAGGGGAGTACTGAAGCTTTCTTT CASTTGQGSTEAFF
TRBJ2-7 once - TRBV2 TGTGCCAGCAGAGTTGGCCTGGAGCAGTACTTC CASRVGLEQYF
TRBJ2-7 - TRBD1 TRBV4-1 TGCGCCAGCAGCCAAGACGACAGGGGGATGTCCTACGAGCAGTACTTC CASSQDDRGMSYEQYF
TRBJ1-2 - TRBD1 TRBV7-9 TGTGCCAGCAGCGCGGGACAGGGGAACTATGGCTACACCTTC CASSAGQGNYGYTF
TRBJ2-5 once TRBD2 TRBV5-1 TGCGCCAGCAGCTTCAATAGCGGGAGGGCTGAGACCCAGTACTTC CASSFNSGRAETQYF
TRBJ1-4 - - TRBV7-9 TGTGCCAGCAGCTTATCCCAGGGGGAAAAACTGTTTTTT CASSLSQGEKLFF
TRBJ2-7 - - TRBV7-2 TGTGCCAGCAGCCTCTCAGGGTTGGGTGAGCAGTACTTC CASSLSGLGEQYF
TRBJ1-6 - - TRBV5-6 TGTGCCAGCAGCTACACAGGATATAATTCACCCCTCCACTTT CASSYTGYNSPLHF
TRBJ2-7 few TRBD1 TRBV6-1 TGTGCCAGCAGTGATCCGGGACAGGGGGACTACGAGCAGTACTTC CASSDPGQGDYEQYF
TRBJ2-5 - TRBD2 TRBV4-2 TGTGCCAGCAGCCAACGGGGGGTCGAGACCCAGTACTTC CASSQRGVETQYF
TRBJ2-2 - - TRBV15 TGTGCCACTCAACTAACACCCCCTAATACCGGGGAGCTGTTTTTT CATQLTPPNTGELFF